Shown below are 2 T cell receptor beta chains from a single sample sequenced in a study of cytomegalovirus exposure and HLA in healthy donors. Sequenced by immunoSEQ multiplex PCR; TCRdb stores in-frame clones only, minus some. Among about 130,000 clones listed, 85% to 90% were seen once. Material: PBMCs. The source of these receptors is a woman aged 30 to 39 in good health and CMV-seropositive.

The genes are TRBV18 and TRBJ1-4; 9 nucleotides agree with TRBD1. The V gene's germline CDR1 is KGHSH and CDR2 LQKENI. The CDR3 sequence is 14 residues long. The V segment lost 5 bases and the J segment 8 bases; nucleotides outside the gene matches: 6. The CDR3 nucleotides read TGTGCCAGCTCATCGGACAGGGGATTGGAAAAACTGTTTTTT. Translating it yields CASSSDRGLEKLFF.

This chain joins TRBV11-3 and TRBJ1-1; D unclear. Trimming took off 5 bases at V and 1 base at J, with 8 bases between the two ends. This CDR3 spans 13 amino acids. Germline V gene data show CDR1 as SGHNT and CDR2 as YENEEA. This CDR3 is CASSGQENTEAFF. For the CDR3, the DNA is TGTGCCAGCAGCGGGCAGGAGAACACTGAAGCTTTCTTT.